The clone carrying this T cell receptor beta chain was counted a few times. TCRdb used MiXCR to reprocess the RT-PCR reads, holding one entry per CDR3 protein. This sample has more than 600,000 distinct CDR3 sequences, with 14% found just once. Germline trimming cut 2 bases from V and 3 bases from J; bases unmatched to any gene: 3. The germline gives CDR1 MNHNS, CDR2 SASEGT. The CDR3 loop spans 15 amino acids. The V call is TRBV6-1, the J call TRBJ1-5; 8 bases map to TRBD1. Specimen: memory CD4+ T cells from blood. The receptor was isolated from a female donor in good health, serving as a healthy control. In DNA, the CDR3 is TGTGCCAGCAGTGAATCGGGACAGGACAATCAGCCCCAGCATTTT. Its protein is CASSESGQDNQPQHF.